Each of the 19 T cell receptor beta chains below was sequenced from the same sample in a study of post-analysis software for immune sequencing data. TCR beta libraries were prepared from cDNA with unique molecular identifiers. TCRdb re-called the PCR reads with MiXCR, one entry per CDR3 protein. The sample records about 430,000 distinct CDR3 sequences, 30% to 45% being singletons. The antigens for these receptors are not known. Study-wide findings and caveats: There were five TRBV segments more frequent in patients than controls, and TRBV5-6, TRBV5-1 and TRBV20-1 were among them.

The sample consisted of blood. These receptors were collected from a girl aged 2 to 9 with multiple sclerosis.

The chain employs TRBV5-1 and TRBJ1-2; D gene uncertain. Trimming removed 5 bases at V and 4 bases at J, with 15 bases between. The CDR3 runs to 14 residues. Germline V lookup: CDR1 SGHRS, CDR2 YFSETQ. This chain's CDR3 is CASSPAAEAYGYTF. CDR3 coding DNA: TGCGCCAGCAGTCCGGCCGCAGAGGCCTATGGCTACACCTTC.

The V gene is TRBV6-1, the J gene TRBJ1-5, with D unresolved. Germline V gene lookup returns CDR1 MNHNS and CDR2 SASEGT. The CDR3 runs 15 residues. The V end was cut by 0 bases, the J end by 3 bases, with 9 bases between. The CDR3 here is CASSEALRHNQPQHF. In DNA form, the CDR3 reads TGTGCCAGCAGTGAAGCCCTACGACACAATCAGCCCCAGCATTTT.

This sequence joins TRBV6-6 and TRBJ2-1; no reliable D call. CDR1 is MNHNY and CDR2 is SVGAGI in the germline V gene (reference sequence). This CDR3 comprises 17 residues. V was cut by 0 bases and J by 3 bases, with 15 bases left in between. CDR3 protein: CASSYSSMSGVYNEQFF. CDR3 nucleotides: TGTGCCAGCAGTTACTCGAGTATGTCAGGAGTCTACAATGAGCAGTTCTTC.

The chain carries TRBV5-1 and TRBJ2-5; D gene ambiguous. The germline V gene encodes CDR1 SGHRS and CDR2 YFSETQ. This CDR3 has 14 amino acids. Between the trimmed V and J ends, which lost 0 bases and 1 base, there was a span of 7 bases. The CDR3 nucleotides read TGCGCCAGCAGCTTGGAAACGTTCCAAGAGACCCAGTACTTC. Protein: CASSLETFQETQYF. The full variable domain, completed using reference TRBV5-1 and TRBJ2-5, is KAGVTQTPRYLIKTRGQQVTLSCSPISGHRSVSWYQQTPGQGLQFLFEYFSETQRNKGNFPGRFSGRQFSNSRSEMNVSTLELGDSALYLCASSLETFQETQYFGPGTRLLVL.

J is TRBJ2-7 and V is TRBV27, with a possible D match to TRBD1 (6 bases). The V end lost 6 bases, the J end lost 6 bases, and 12 bases lay between the germline ends. Per germline, CDR1 MNHEY and CDR2 SMNVEV (reference sequence). The CDR3 has 12 residues. This chain's CDR3 is CASSPNRVEQYF. In DNA form, the CDR3 reads TGTGCCAGCAGCCCTAACAGGGTCGAGCAGTACTTC.

This clonotype was picked up many times. This chain connects TRBV5-1 to TRBJ2-7; the D gene is possibly TRBD2 (6 bases). The germline gives CDR1 SGHRS, CDR2 YFSETQ. The CDR3 extends over 15 amino acids. V lost 4 bases and J 5 bases, leaving 19 bases between the germline ends. The CDR3 DNA follows: TGCGCCAGCAGCCTACGGCCCGGGGGAGTGAACGAGCAGTACTTC. It codes for CASSLRPGGVNEQYF. Together with reference TRBV5-1 and TRBJ2-7, the CDR3 gives the full variable domain: KAGVTQTPRYLIKTRGQQVTLSCSPISGHRSVSWYQQTPGQGLQFLFEYFSETQRNKGNFPGRFSGRQFSNSRSEMNVSTLELGDSALYLCASSLRPGGVNEQYFGPGTRLTVT.

The chain has TRBV29-1 and TRBJ1-2; tentatively, D is TRBD1 (6 bases). V lost 7 bases, J lost 5 bases, and 17 bases lay in between. The CDR3 has 13 residues. Germline-derived CDR1 and CDR2 are SQVTM and ANQGSEA. The CDR3 DNA is TGCAGCGGAGAATCAGGGGCAGAATATGGCTACACCTTC. Translated, it gives CSGESGAEYGYTF.

V and J are TRBV5-1 and TRBJ1-2; D unresolved. CDR1 is SGHRS, CDR2 YFSETQ, per germline. The CDR3 contains 14 residues. The V gene lost 0 bases and the J gene lost 3 bases, with 9 bases spanning the gap. The CDR3 sequence is CASSLDAGYYGYTF. The CDR3 region has the DNA TGCGCCAGCAGCTTGGATGCGGGATACTATGGCTACACCTTC.

This clonotype was seen just once. Germline is not matched at one junction end, which may reflect a read error. The gene calls are TRBV5-1 and TRBJ2-7, with 9 bases fitting TRBD1. The length of the CDR3 is 13 residues. Germline-derived CDR1 and CDR2 are SGHRS and YFSETQ. CDR3 residues: CASSLGQGRERYF. The CDR3 DNA reads as TGCGCCAGCAGCCTCGGACAGGGGAGGGAGCGGTACTTC.

This rearrangement joins TRBV12-3 or TRBV12-4 to TRBJ2-3, with D hard to call. The CDR3 is made up of 13 amino acids. V gave up 2 bases and J gave up 3 bases, with 6 bases separating them. CDR3 bases: TGTGCCAGCAGTTTACAGGATACAGATACGCAGTATTTT. It encodes CASSLQDTDTQYF.

The chain employs TRBV7-2 and TRBJ1-2, with D perhaps matching TRBD1 (6 bases). Trimming left V 2 bases short and J 6 bases short, with 19 bases between. This CDR3 contains 16 residues. Germline-derived CDR1 and CDR2 are SGHTA and FQGNSA. The CDR3 reads CASSLRSNRETHGYTF. The CDR3 DNA follows: TGTGCCAGCAGCTTACGATCGAACAGGGAAACGCATGGCTACACCTTC.

V is TRBV4-2 and J is TRBJ2-7; 7 bases align to TRBD1. Trimming removed 3 bases from V and 7 bases from J; junction bases left unmatched: 12. The CDR3 has 15 amino acids. Germline V gene data show CDR1 as LGHNA and CDR2 as YNFKEQ. In DNA form, the CDR3 reads TGTGCCAGCAGCCAGCTCTCGGCAGGGGGTCGGGAGCAGTACTTC. This encodes CASSQLSAGGREQYF.

The CDR3 sequence: CASTLLGVGYTF. In nucleotides, the CDR3 is TGTGCCAGCACCCTACTTGGCGTCGGCTACACCTTC. This chain connects TRBV12-3 or TRBV12-4 to TRBJ1-2; no firm D call. CDR3 length: 12 amino acids. Trimming removed 7 bases at V and 8 bases at J, with 14 bases between.

V and J are TRBV28 and TRBJ2-7, with D possibly matching TRBD1 (5 bases). The CDR3 has 13 amino acids. The germline CDR1 and CDR2 sequences are MDHEN and SYDVKM. V lost 6 bases and J 3 bases, leaving 12 bases between the germline ends. This chain's CDR3 is CASRLNQGYEQYF. The CDR3, as DNA: TGTGCCAGCAGATTAAATCAGGGCTACGAGCAGTACTTC.

The chain joins TRBV4-3 to TRBJ2-7, with D possibly TRBD2 on 6 matching bases. From germline, CDR1 is LGHNA and CDR2 YSLEER. V was trimmed by 2 bases and J by 5 bases, leaving 13 bases between them. The CDR3 spans 14 residues. CDR3 residues: CASSQTTGGDEQYF. The CDR3 region has the DNA TGCGCCAGCAGCCAAACCACCGGGGGAGACGAGCAGTACTTC.

This clonotype showed up just a few times. The genes are TRBV24-1 and TRBJ2-1, with D tentatively TRBD1 (6 bases). Germline values: CDR1 KGHDR, CDR2 SFDVKD. Trimming pared 3 bases from V and 4 bases from J, leaving 15 bases between. The length of the CDR3 is 16 residues. CDR3 in amino acids: CATSDPGTSKYNEQFF. CDR3 nucleotides: TGTGCCACCAGTGATCCCGGGACATCGAAGTACAATGAGCAGTTCTTC.

J is TRBJ1-2 and V is TRBV9, with D perhaps matching TRBD1 (5 bases). This CDR3 is built from 17 residues. The germline CDR1 and CDR2 sequences are SGDLS and YYNGEE. V shed 4 bases and J shed 0 bases, with 19 bases lying between them. As DNA, the CDR3 is TGTGCCAGCAGCCGATACCTCGGGGCGGGATCTAACTATGGCTACACCTTC. Protein product: CASSRYLGAGSNYGYTF. The variable domain in full, completed from reference TRBV9 and TRBJ1-2, reads DSGVTQTPKHLITATGQRVTLRCSPRSGDLSVYWYQQSLDQGLQFLIQYYNGEERAKGNILERFSAQQFPDLHSELNLSSLELGDSALYFCASSRYLGAGSNYGYTFGSGTRLTVV.

This rearrangement joins TRBV6-2 or TRBV6-3 to TRBJ2-3; tentatively, D is TRBD1 (6 bases). V lost 10 bases to trimming and J lost 2 bases, with 28 bases between them. The CDR3 totals 18 residues. Per the germline V gene, CDR1 is MNHEY and CDR2 is SVGEGT. CDR3 in DNA: TGTGCCACCGCAGGGGAGACAGACTCGCCCCTTCTCACAGATACGCAGTATTTT. Protein product: CATAGETDSPLLTDTQYF.

The genes are TRBV5-5 and TRBJ2-5, with D possibly TRBD2 on 6 matching bases. The CDR3 has 14 amino acids. Per germline, CDR1 SGHKS and CDR2 YYEKEE (reference sequence). Trimming stripped 0 bases from V and 9 bases from J, with 15 bases between. The CDR3 sequence: CASSLGGVVEAQYF. The CDR3 DNA follows: TGTGCCAGCAGCTTGGGCGGGGTGGTGGAGGCCCAGTACTTC.